The 29 T cell receptor beta chains listed next were all sequenced from one sample in a study of cytomegalovirus exposure and HLA in healthy donors. Use of 60 Vbeta and 13 Jbeta primers characterized the PCR. Clones were read by immunoSEQ multiplex PCR, and TCRdb kept only the in-frame ones, dropping some. The sample lists about 170,000 clones; 80% were seen once. The sample taken for sequencing was PBMCs. The receptor source for this set is a woman aged 45-65 years in good health and CMV-seropositive.

The gene calls are TRBV5-4 and TRBJ2-2, with 7 positions matching TRBD2. Trimming took 4 bases from V and 3 from J; bases not matched to a gene: 9. The germline gives CDR1 SGHNT, CDR2 YYREEE (reference sequence). The CDR3 totals 16 residues. CDR3 coding DNA: TGTGCCAGCAGCCCCCGGGCGGGAGCGGACACCGGGGAGCTGTTTTTT. This encodes CASSPRAGADTGELFF.

The chain couples TRBV10-3 to TRBJ1-2; 7 bases match TRBD1. The junction had 13 bases not matched to a gene; V was cut back by 5 bases and J by 7 bases. Germline CDR1 reads ENHRY; CDR2 reads SYGVKD. The length of the CDR3 is 15 residues. DNA for the CDR3: TGTGCCATCAGTCGGCAAGCAAAGGGGGCGGGTGGCTACACCTTC. This codes for CAISRQAKGAGGYTF.

The V call is TRBV9, the J call TRBJ2-2; TRBD2 matches 12 bases. J was trimmed by 3 bases and V by 4 bases; bases with no gene match: 4. From germline, CDR1 is SGDLS and CDR2 YYNGEE. CDR3 length: 16 amino acids. As DNA, the CDR3 is TGTGCCAGCAGCCTAGGACTAGCGGGGCACACCGGGGAGCTGTTTTTT. This sequence encodes CASSLGLAGHTGELFF.

V gene TRBV19 combines with J gene TRBJ1-2, with a tentative D call TRBD1 (6 bases). This CDR3 has 12 residues. Germline V gives CDR1 LNHDA, CDR2 SQIVND (reference sequence). V gave up 5 bases and J gave up 5 bases, with 9 bases separating them. CDR3 protein: CASSARGYGYTF. CDR3 nucleotides: TGTGCCAGTAGTGCCAGGGGTTATGGCTACACCTTC.

The CDR3 DNA sequence: TGTGCCAGCTCACTGGGGACAATTGGAGAGCAGTTCTTC. This sequence encodes CASSLGTIGEQFF. The gene calls are TRBV18 and TRBJ2-1; D may be TRBD1 (6 bases). Germline loops: CDR1 KGHSH, CDR2 LQKENI. The germline V and J ends were trimmed by 4 bases and 10 bases, with 14 bases remaining between them. This CDR3 comprises 13 residues.

The chain combines TRBV19 with TRBJ1-5, with no clear D. CDR3 length: 16 amino acids. Per the germline V gene, CDR1 is LNHDA and CDR2 is SQIVND (reference sequence). V dropped 10 bases and J dropped 2 bases, with 21 bases sitting between them. CDR3 sequence (DNA): TGTGCCACCCGCTTCGCCGCGTCTCCTGGCAATCAGCCCCAGCATTTT. Protein product: CATRFAASPGNQPQHF.

The rearrangement links TRBV7-3 to TRBJ2-5, with D possibly being TRBD1 (6 bases). CDR3 size: 15 residues. The germline V and J ends were trimmed by 3 bases and 2 bases, with 13 bases remaining between them. CDR1 is SGHTA, CDR2 FQGTGA, per germline. The CDR3 DNA follows: TGTGCCAGCAGCTTTGTTGGCAGGGGACAAGAGACCCAGTACTTC. Translation gives CASSFVGRGQETQYF.

The V call is TRBV5-4, the J call TRBJ2-6; 8 bases agree with TRBD1. Germline trimming cut 4 bases from V and 1 base from J; bases unmatched to any gene: 7. CDR1 is SGHNT and CDR2 is YYREEE in the germline V gene (reference sequence). CDR3 length: 17 amino acids. CDR3 nucleotides: TGTGCCAGCAGCCAAGGACAGGGTAGATCTGGGGCCAACGTCCTGACTTTC. Its protein is CASSQGQGRSGANVLTF.

The chain links TRBV5-4 to TRBJ2-5, with 11 bases aligning to TRBD1. Germline lookup yields CDR1 SGHNT and CDR2 YYREEE (reference sequence). Trimming removed 4 bases from V and 4 bases from J; junction bases left unmatched: 3. This CDR3 has 14 residues. The DNA for the CDR3 is TGTGCCAGCAGCGGGGACAGGGGGAGAGAGACCCAGTACTTC. Amino acids: CASSGDRGRETQYF.

The chain carries TRBV18 and TRBJ1-1; 10 bases line up with TRBD1. V shed 4 bases and J 3 bases; nucleotides not matched to a gene: 2. The CDR3 sequence is 14 residues long. CDR1 is KGHSH and CDR2 is LQKENI in the germline V gene. The CDR3 coding sequence is TGTGCCAGCTCACTTGGGACAGGGGACACTGAAGCTTTCTTT. Protein sequence: CASSLGTGDTEAFF.

This clone was seen a handful of times. This chain links TRBV5-4 with TRBJ2-1, with D tentatively TRBD2 (7 bases). The CDR3 covers 15 residues. With 0 bases removed from V and 4 bases from J, the gap between germline ends came to 11 bases. Germline V gives CDR1 SGHNT, CDR2 YYREEE (reference sequence). CDR3 bases: TGTGCCAGCAGCTTGGGCGGGGGCTCATACAATGAGCAGTTCTTC. Translating it yields CASSLGGGSYNEQFF.

The chain employs TRBV15 and TRBJ2-5; D might be TRBD1 (5 bases). The J call may be faulty, since TRBJ2-7 better matches the DNA end. The CDR3 length is 17 residues. Germline CDR1 is LNHNV and CDR2 is YYDKDF (reference sequence). The CDR3, as DNA: TGTGCCACCAGCAGAGATTACTCCGGGTCAGGGTCCTACGAGCAGTACTTC. This sequence encodes CATSRDYSGSGSYEQYF.

This sequence joins TRBV28 and TRBJ2-1, with 10 bases fitting TRBD2. CDR3 length: 14 residues. The V and J ends lost 8 bases and 2 bases, in that order; junction bases with no gene match: 3. Germline V gene sequence: CDR1 MDHEN, CDR2 SYDVKM. As DNA, the CDR3 is TGTGCCAGCCTTACTAGCGGGACCTACAATGAGCAGTTCTTC. It specifies CASLTSGTYNEQFF.

The chain couples TRBV6-5 to TRBJ1-2; the D gene is possibly TRBD1 (5 bases). The CDR3 sequence is 14 residues long. Germline V gene lookup returns CDR1 MNHEY and CDR2 SVGAGI. V was clipped by 5 bases and J by 0 bases, with 10 bases between them. CDR3 loop: CASSISGPNYGYTF. DNA for the CDR3: TGTGCCAGCAGTATATCAGGGCCTAACTATGGCTACACCTTC.

This clone occurred once. The gene calls are TRBV25-1 and TRBJ1-1; possible D gene TRBD1, 5 bases. Trimming shortened V by 1 base and J by 0 bases, and 15 bases separated the two germline ends. The germline V gene has CDR1 MGHDK and CDR2 SYGVNS. The CDR3 loop spans 17 amino acids. The CDR3 spells CASSESTYRTLNTEAFF. In DNA form, the CDR3 reads TGTGCCAGCAGTGAATCTACTTATCGGACACTGAACACTGAAGCTTTCTTT.

The chain carries TRBV6-1 and TRBJ2-2, with no clear D. This CDR3 region has 15 residues. CDR1 is MNHNS, CDR2 SASEGT, per germline. Trimming removed 2 bases from V and 0 bases from J, with 7 bases in between. CDR3 loop: CASSEFGSNTGELFF. The CDR3 nucleotides are TGTGCCAGCAGTGAATTCGGGTCGAACACCGGGGAGCTGTTTTTT.

The chain employs TRBV11-1 and TRBJ2-2; 7 nucleotides match TRBD2. The J segment lost 8 bases and the V segment lost 8 bases, leaving 11 bases of the junction unmatched. Per the germline V gene, CDR1 is SGHAT and CDR2 is FQDESV (reference sequence). This CDR3 spans 14 amino acids. This CDR3 reads CASLPQAGVGELFF. The CDR3 coding sequence is TGTGCCAGCCTTCCTCAGGCGGGAGTAGGGGAGCTGTTTTTT.

The J gene is TRBJ1-3, the V gene TRBV7-9; D is perhaps TRBD1 (6 bases). Trimming took 5 bases from V and 2 from J, leaving 16 bases between them. Germline assignment: CDR1 SEHNR and CDR2 FQNEAQ (reference sequence). The CDR3 loop spans 16 amino acids. For the CDR3, the DNA is TGTGCCAGCAGCGGCGGGGGGGCCGCGGCTGGAAACACCATATATTTT. The encoded protein is CASSGGGAAAGNTIYF.

This chain connects TRBV11-1 to TRBJ2-5; TRBD2 matches 7 bases. Germline values: CDR1 SGHAT, CDR2 FQDESV (reference sequence). Trimming removed 5 bases from V and 1 base from J; junction bases left unmatched: 10. This CDR3 has 16 amino acids. The CDR3 protein is CASSGGGLGAQETQYF. CDR3 sequence (DNA): TGTGCCAGCAGCGGGGGAGGGTTAGGTGCCCAAGAGACCCAGTACTTC.

The rearrangement uses TRBV7-9 and TRBJ2-5, with 7 positions matching TRBD1. V lost 5 bases and J lost 0; bases outside the gene matches: 3. Germline-derived CDR1 and CDR2 are SEHNR and FQNEAQ (reference sequence). This CDR3 spans 14 amino acids. CDR3 sequence reads: CASSPGQYQETQYF. CDR3 nucleotides: TGTGCCAGCAGCCCGGGACAGTACCAAGAGACCCAGTACTTC. Complete variable domain (other parts from reference TRBV7-9 and TRBJ2-5): DTGVSQNPRHKITKRGQNVTFRCDPISEHNRLYWYRQTLGQGPEFLTYFQNEAQLEKSRLLSDRFSAERPKGSFSTLEIQRTEQGDSAMYLCASSPGQYQETQYFGPGTRLLVL.

This rearrangement joins TRBV29-1 to TRBJ2-7; 9 bases map to TRBD2. The J segment lost 0 bases and the V segment lost 7 bases, leaving 10 bases of the junction unmatched. Germline V gene sequence: CDR1 SQVTM, CDR2 ANQGSEA. This CDR3 is 15 amino acids long. The chain's CDR3 is CSAWGASGASYEQYF. For the CDR3, the DNA is TGCAGCGCTTGGGGGGCTAGCGGGGCCTCCTACGAGCAGTACTTC.

The chain links TRBV11-2 to TRBJ2-2; weak D call: TRBD2 (6 bases). The CDR3 covers 13 residues. Trimming removed 11 bases from V and 5 bases from J, with 15 bases in between. In germline, CDR1 is SGHAT, CDR2 FQNNGV. CDR3 residues: CAATEGGTGELFF. The DNA of the CDR3 is TGTGCCGCCACGGAGGGCGGTACCGGGGAGCTGTTTTTT.

The chain links TRBV18 to TRBJ2-7, with TRBD2 matching 9 bases. Losses at the gene ends were 1 base for V and 7 bases for J; bases not matched to a gene: 5. CDR1 KGHSH and CDR2 LQKENI come from the germline V gene. The CDR3 runs 14 residues. The CDR3 loop is CASSPLAGAREQYF. CDR3 bases: TGTGCCAGCTCACCACTAGCGGGGGCGAGAGAGCAGTACTTC.

This chain uses TRBV19 with TRBJ2-5; 8 bases line up with TRBD2. The ends lost 5 bases at V and 5 bases at J; junction bases unmatched: 10. CDR3 length: 15 residues. Looked up from germline, CDR1 is LNHDA and CDR2 is SQIVND (reference sequence). In DNA, the CDR3 is TGTGCCAGTAGTCGGACGGTCCCGGGGGGGGAGACCCAGTACTTC. It translates to CASSRTVPGGETQYF. The full variable domain, its missing parts supplied by reference TRBV19 and TRBJ2-5, is DGGITQSPKYLFRKEGQNVTLSCEQNLNHDAMYWYRQDPGQGLRLIYYSQIVNDFQKGDIAEGYSVSREKKESFPLTVTSAQKNPTAFYLCASSRTVPGGETQYFGPGTRLLVL.

This chain uses TRBV11-3 with TRBJ2-2; D is perhaps TRBD1 (5 bases). The CDR3 has 13 residues. Germline V gene data show CDR1 as SGHNT and CDR2 as YENEEA. Between the trimmed V and J ends, which lost 6 bases and 4 bases, there was a span of 9 bases. The chain's CDR3 is CASSFTGTGELFF. CDR3 sequence (DNA): TGTGCCAGCAGTTTTACAGGCACCGGGGAGCTGTTTTTT.

This sequence joins TRBV9 and TRBJ2-1; D may be TRBD2 (5 bases). Germline-derived CDR1 and CDR2 are SGDLS and YYNGEE. With 0 bases removed from V and 2 bases from J, the gap between germline ends came to 9 bases. The CDR3 extends over 15 amino acids. Written as DNA, the CDR3 is TGTGCCAGCAGCGTAGCTCGAGGGCCCTACAATGAGCAGTTCTTC. It specifies CASSVARGPYNEQFF.

The V call is TRBV7-8, the J call TRBJ1-1; D is undetermined. This CDR3 has 14 amino acids. Germline values: CDR1 SGHVS, CDR2 FQNEAQ. V lost 5 bases to trimming and J lost 0 bases, with 10 bases between them. CDR3 DNA sequence: TGTGCCAGCAGCCGCGCCCGTCTGAACACTGAAGCTTTCTTT. Residues: CASSRARLNTEAFF.

The chain has TRBV5-5 and TRBJ1-2; TRBD1 matches 10 bases. Per the germline V gene, CDR1 is SGHKS and CDR2 is YYEKEE (reference sequence). This CDR3 comprises 15 residues. The V gene end was trimmed by 5 bases and the J gene end by 7 bases; junction bases not matched to a gene: 11. The CDR3 sequence: CASSFLTGGDFGYTF. DNA of the CDR3: TGTGCCAGCAGTTTTCTGACAGGGGGCGACTTTGGCTACACCTTC. Filled out from reference TRBV5-5 and TRBJ1-2, the complete variable domain reads DAGVTQSPTHLIKTRGQQVTLRCSPISGHKSVSWYQQVLGQGPQFIFQYYEKEERGRGNFPDRFSARQFPNYSSELNVNALLLGDSALYLCASSFLTGGDFGYTFGSGTRLTVV.

This clone appeared once. In nucleotides, the CDR3 is TGTGCCAGCAGCCCCACAGGGCTAGCGGACTACGAGCAGTACTTC. Amino acid sequence: CASSPTGLADYEQYF. The genes are TRBV14 and TRBJ2-7; tentatively, D is TRBD2 (7 bases). CDR1 and CDR2 (germline): SGHDN, FVKESK. The CDR3 loop spans 15 amino acids. Trimming removed 4 bases from V and 3 bases from J, with 16 bases in between.